This TCR beta chain came from a study of CD8+ T cells in alopecia areata. About the study: Those patients who were treated received oral tofacitinib, which was given at 5 to 10 mg twice daily for moderate-to-severe alopecia areata. Using the percentage of affected scalp area, treated patients' severity was scored. Study-wide results and limits: Normal scalp showed lower clonality than lesional scalp, especially alopecia totalis/universalis. In scalp, tofacitinib significantly decreased clonality and expanded CD8+ clones among the top 100.

Worth noting for this clone: Antigen unknown.

Treatment specified: oral pan-JAK inhibitor, 5-10 mg twice daily. Following extraction, RNA underwent reverse transcription to cDNA, which served as the sequencing template. Profiling relied on immunoSEQ multiplex PCR, and the TCRdb table lists in-frame clones only, not all of them. The data contain over 150,000 clones, roughly 62% of them singletons. The CDR3 totals 13 residues. The V end lost 2 bases, the J end lost 5 bases, and 11 bases lay between the germline ends. Looked up from germline, CDR1 is GTSNPN and CDR2 is SVGIG (reference sequence). Here the sequenced sample was CD8+ T cells sorted from blood, taken at week 24, from a patient treated with tofacitinib. The rearrangement uses TRBV30 and TRBJ2-3; tentatively, D is TRBD2 (5 bases). The TCR was taken from a human donor with alopecia areata. The CDR3 here is CAWSTSGVDTQYF. The CDR3, as DNA: TGTGCCTGGAGTACTTCCGGGGTAGATACGCAGTATTTT.